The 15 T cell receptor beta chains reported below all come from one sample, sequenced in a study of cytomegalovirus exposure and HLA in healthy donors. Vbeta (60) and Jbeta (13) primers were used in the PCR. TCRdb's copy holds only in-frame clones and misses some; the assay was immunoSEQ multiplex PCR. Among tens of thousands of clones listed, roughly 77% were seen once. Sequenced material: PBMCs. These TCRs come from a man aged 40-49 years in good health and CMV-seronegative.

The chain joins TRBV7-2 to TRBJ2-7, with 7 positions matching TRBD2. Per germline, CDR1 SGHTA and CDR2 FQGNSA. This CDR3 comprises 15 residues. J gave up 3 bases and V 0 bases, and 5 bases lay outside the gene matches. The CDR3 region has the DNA TGTGCCAGCAGCTTAGCTCGGGGCGGGGGCTACGAGCAGTACTTC. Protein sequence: CASSLARGGGYEQYF. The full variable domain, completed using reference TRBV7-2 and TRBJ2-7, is GAGVSQSPSNKVTEKGKDVELRCDPISGHTALYWYRQSLGQGLEFLIYFQGNSAPDKSGLPSDRFSAERTGGSVSTLTIQRTQQEDSAVYLCASSLARGGGYEQYFGPGTRLTVT.

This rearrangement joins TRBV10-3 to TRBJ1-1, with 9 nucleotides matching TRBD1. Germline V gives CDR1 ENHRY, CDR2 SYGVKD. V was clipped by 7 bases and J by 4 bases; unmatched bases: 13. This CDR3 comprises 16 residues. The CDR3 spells CAITRDREQTTTEAFF. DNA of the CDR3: TGTGCCATCACCCGGGACAGGGAGCAAACGACCACTGAAGCTTTCTTT.

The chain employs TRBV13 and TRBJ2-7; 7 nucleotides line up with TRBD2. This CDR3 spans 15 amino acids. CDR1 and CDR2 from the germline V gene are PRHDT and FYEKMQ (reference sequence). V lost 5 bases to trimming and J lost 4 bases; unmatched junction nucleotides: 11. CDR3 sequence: CASSGRTRSKYEQYF. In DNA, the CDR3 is TGTGCCAGCAGCGGCAGGACTAGATCAAAATACGAGCAGTACTTC.

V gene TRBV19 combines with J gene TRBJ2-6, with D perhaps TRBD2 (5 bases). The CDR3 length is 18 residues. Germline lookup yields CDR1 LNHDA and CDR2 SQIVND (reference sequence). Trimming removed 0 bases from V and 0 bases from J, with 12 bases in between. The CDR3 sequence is CASSIEYTDYSGANVLTF. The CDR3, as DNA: TGTGCCAGTAGTATAGAATATACTGACTACTCTGGGGCCAACGTCCTGACTTTC.

CDR3 amino acids: CASEEGVDTEAFF. In DNA form, the CDR3 reads TGTGCCAGCGAAGAGGGGGTGGACACTGAAGCTTTCTTT. V gene TRBV6-1 combines with J gene TRBJ1-1; possibly TRBD1 for D (6 bases). Germline V gives CDR1 MNHNS, CDR2 SASEGT. V lost 8 bases, J lost 3 bases, and 13 bases lay in between. The CDR3 runs 13 residues.

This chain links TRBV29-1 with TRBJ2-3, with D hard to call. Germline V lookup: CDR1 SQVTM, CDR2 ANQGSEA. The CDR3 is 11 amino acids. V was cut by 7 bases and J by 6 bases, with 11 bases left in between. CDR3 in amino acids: CSGGSLDTQYF. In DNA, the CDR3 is TGCAGCGGCGGTAGCCTTGATACGCAGTATTTT.

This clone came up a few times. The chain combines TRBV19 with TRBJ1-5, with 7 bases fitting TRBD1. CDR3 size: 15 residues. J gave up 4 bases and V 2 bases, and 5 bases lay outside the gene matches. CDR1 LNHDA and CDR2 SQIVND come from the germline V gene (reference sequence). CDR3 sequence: CASSIMAGGNQPQHF. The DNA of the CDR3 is TGTGCCAGTAGTATAATGGCAGGGGGGAATCAGCCCCAGCATTTT.

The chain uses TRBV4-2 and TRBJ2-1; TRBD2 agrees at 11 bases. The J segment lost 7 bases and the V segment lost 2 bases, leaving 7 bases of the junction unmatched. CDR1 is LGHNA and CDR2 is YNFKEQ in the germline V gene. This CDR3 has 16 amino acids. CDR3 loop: CASSQPLAGDINEQFF. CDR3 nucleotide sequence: TGTGCCAGCAGCCAACCACTAGCGGGAGATATTAATGAGCAGTTCTTC.

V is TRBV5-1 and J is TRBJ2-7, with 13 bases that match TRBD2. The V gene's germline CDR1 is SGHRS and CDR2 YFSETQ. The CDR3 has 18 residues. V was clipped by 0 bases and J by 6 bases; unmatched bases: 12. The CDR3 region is CASSLANLGTSGVLEQYF. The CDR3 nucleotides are TGCGCCAGCAGCTTGGCGAATTTGGGGACTAGCGGGGTCCTCGAGCAGTACTTC. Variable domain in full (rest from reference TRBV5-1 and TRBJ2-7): KAGVTQTPRYLIKTRGQQVTLSCSPISGHRSVSWYQQTPGQGLQFLFEYFSETQRNKGNFPGRFSGRQFSNSRSEMNVSTLELGDSALYLCASSLANLGTSGVLEQYFGPGTRLTVT.

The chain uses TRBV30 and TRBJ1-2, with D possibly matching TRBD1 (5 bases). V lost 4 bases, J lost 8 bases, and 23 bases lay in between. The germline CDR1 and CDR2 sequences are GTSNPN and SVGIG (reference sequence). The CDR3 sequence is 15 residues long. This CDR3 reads CAWILRRLGPGGYTF. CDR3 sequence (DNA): TGTGCCTGGATACTCAGGCGCCTGGGGCCTGGGGGCTACACCTTC.

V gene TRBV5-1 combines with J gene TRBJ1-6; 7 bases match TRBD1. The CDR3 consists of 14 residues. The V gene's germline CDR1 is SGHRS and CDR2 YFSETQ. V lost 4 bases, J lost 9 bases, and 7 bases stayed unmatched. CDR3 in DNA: TGCGCCAGCAGCCCGGGGGACAGATCTTCACCCCTCCACTTT. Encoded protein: CASSPGDRSSPLHF.

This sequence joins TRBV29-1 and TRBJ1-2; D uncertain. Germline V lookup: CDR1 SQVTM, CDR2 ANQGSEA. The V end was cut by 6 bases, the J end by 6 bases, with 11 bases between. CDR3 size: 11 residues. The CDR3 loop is CSVRSSHGYTF. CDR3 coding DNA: TGCAGCGTAAGGTCTAGCCATGGCTACACCTTC.

CDR3 in DNA: TGTGCAGCATCGGGGGGGGAGGACACTGAAGCTTTCTTT. Translation: CAASGGEDTEAFF. The chain combines TRBV7-9 with TRBJ1-1; maybe TRBD1 (5 bases). The CDR3 contains 13 residues. Looked up from germline, CDR1 is SEHNR and CDR2 is FQNEAQ (reference sequence).

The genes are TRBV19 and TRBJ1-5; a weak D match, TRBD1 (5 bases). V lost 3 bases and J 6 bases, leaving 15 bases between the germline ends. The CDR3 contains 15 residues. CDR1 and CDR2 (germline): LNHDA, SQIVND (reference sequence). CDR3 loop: CASSISGAGGQPQHF. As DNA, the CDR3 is TGTGCCAGTAGTATTTCAGGCGCCGGGGGTCAGCCCCAGCATTTT.

CDR3 coding DNA: TGTGCCAGCAGCGTAGTAGATTCCTACGAGCAGTACTTC. Amino acid sequence: CASSVVDSYEQYF. The rearrangement uses TRBV9 and TRBJ2-7, with D unresolved. Trimming shortened V by 0 bases and J by 1 base, and 5 bases separated the two germline ends. Germline V gene lookup returns CDR1 SGDLS and CDR2 YYNGEE. This CDR3 is built from 13 residues.